This TCR beta chain emerged from a study of OX40 agonist ivuxolimab in advanced cancers. Background for the entire study: Ivuxolimab, which targeted the costimulatory receptor OX40 (CD134), was an agonistic, fully human IgG2 monoclonal antibody. Partial responses were achieved by three dose-escalation patients, of whom one had hepatocellular carcinoma and two had cutaneous melanoma. In the dose-escalation cohort, 82.7% of patients were male, and the mean age was roughly 60 years with a range of about 20 to 80. The purpose of peripheral TCRbeta sequencing was to test whether ivuxolimab changed TCR sequence diversity and led to clonal T-cell expansion. Patients were allowed to have had prior anti-PD-1, anti-PD-L1 or anti-CTLA-4 therapy, and approximately 43% of the dose-escalation patients had previously received checkpoint inhibitors. Intravenous ivuxolimab was administered to patients every 2 weeks at six dose levels: 0.01, 0.1, 0.3, 1.5, 3 and 10 mg/kg. Of the 50 or so patients in dose escalation, 19 had hepatocellular carcinoma, some 15 had melanoma, 9 had renal cell carcinoma and 9 had head and neck cancer. The paper covers the monotherapy dose-escalation part of the phase I ivuxolimab trial, which included N of about 50 patients.

Broad study findings and their caveats: Partial responders in the 0.1-3.0 mg/kg groups had among the lowest normalized peripheral clonal expansion, especially among CD8+ T cells. After ivuxolimab, more expanded clones were found on average in CD8+ T cells than in CD4+ T cells. The antigen specificity of the peripheral T cells that underwent clonal expansion was not determined. Low levels of normalized T-cell clonal expansion were also seen in some patients who did not respond. At doses of 0.1 to 3.0 mg/kg, clonal expansion of both CD4+ and CD8+ blood T cells was observed from baseline to week 6.

From the germline V gene (reference sequence), CDR1 is MNHNY and CDR2 is SVGAGI. There are 14 amino acids in the CDR3, from cysteine to phenylalanine inclusive. Left in the record is the CDR3 DNA by itself, 42 bases read in frame from the first base. The germline ends are 13 bases apart after V is trimmed by 7 bases and J by 1 base. As regards this clone: Its antigen is unknown. No base qualities exist here, and no much larger clone lies one base off it.

The trial excluded patients who had a history of autoimmune disease or who were on systemic immunosuppression. Peripheral blood for TCR sequencing was drawn from every dose cohort at baseline, at cycle 4 day 1 and at cycle 7 day 1. Samples came from an open-label, multicenter, first-in-human phase I dose-escalation trial of ivuxolimab. Adults with locally advanced or metastatic head and neck squamous cell, hepatocellular, melanoma or renal cell carcinoma were enrolled in the trial. Before TCR sequencing, CD4+ T cells and CD8+ T cells from peripheral blood were sorted into separate populations. To sequence the TCRbeta CDR3 region, genomic DNA was isolated from the sorted cells. The immunoSEQ Assay was used to sequence the TCRbeta CDR3 regions. TCRdb provides this immuneACCESS table in a form limited to in-frame rearrangements. Some clones are lacking; in checked studies, under half of them reflect an unresolved V gene, and why the rest are absent is not known. The sample includes about 130,000 clones, with approximately 90% observed a single time. Together, the top ten hold around 0.84% of the sample.

The chain is made from TRBV6-6 and TRBJ2-5; D gene: possibly TRBD1, on 5 matching bases. Sequences were derived from CD4+ or CD8+ T cells sorted from blood, sampled in a trial of the OX40 agonist ivuxolimab. The TCR was taken from an adult with an advanced solid tumor such as melanoma, head and neck, liver or kidney cancer. This receptor carries the CDR3 CASTGVGAQETQYF. The nucleotide sequence is given as TGTGCCAGCACAGGCGTAGGGGCCCAAGAGACCCAGTACTTC.